The 10 T cell receptor beta chains in this list originate from one sample, sequenced in a study of neoadjuvant nivolumab and ipilimumab in lung cancer. Profiling relied on immunoSEQ multiplex PCR, and the TCRdb table lists in-frame clones only, not all of them. The data hold 25,000 to 35,000 clones, with 92% observed a single time. The sequenced sample was peripheral blood, obtained after neoadjuvant nivolumab, alone or with ipilimumab, at or shortly before surgery. The receptors were sampled from an adult with non-small cell lung cancer.

This clone appeared a single time. The chain is built from TRBV5-6 and TRBJ2-2; 10 positions agree with TRBD2. Germline-derived CDR1 and CDR2 are SGHDT and YYEEEE. J gave up 2 bases and V 0 bases, and 4 bases lay outside the gene matches. The CDR3 consists of 17 residues. The CDR3 reads CASSLVSGRANTGELFF. In DNA, the CDR3 is TGTGCCAGCAGCTTGGTAAGCGGGAGGGCTAACACCGGGGAGCTGTTTTTT.

This chain connects TRBV2 to TRBJ2-5; the D is unclear. The CDR3 is made up of 14 amino acids. V was trimmed by 2 bases and J by 1 base, leaving 8 bases between them. Germline V gives CDR1 SNHLY, CDR2 FYNNEI. CDR3 residues: CASSELAIQETQYF. The CDR3 region has the DNA TGTGCCAGCAGTGAACTGGCAATCCAAGAGACCCAGTACTTC.

The chain is built from TRBV5-1 and TRBJ1-3, with TRBD1 matching 7 bases. This CDR3 contains 16 residues. The J segment lost 4 bases and the V segment lost 7 bases, leaving 14 bases of the junction unmatched. CDR1 and CDR2 from the germline V gene are SGHRS and YFSETQ. The CDR3 spells CASAPLTGLKGNTIYF. CDR3 sequence (DNA): TGCGCCAGCGCCCCTTTGACAGGGTTGAAAGGAAACACCATATATTTT.

V and J are TRBV28 and TRBJ2-5, with D unresolved. Trimming removed 6 bases at V and 2 bases at J, with 10 bases between. From germline, CDR1 is MDHEN and CDR2 SYDVKM. This CDR3 comprises 13 residues. The CDR3 sequence is CASSPVPQETQYF. DNA of the CDR3: TGTGCCAGCAGCCCAGTCCCACAAGAGACCCAGTACTTC.

This chain uses TRBV5-4 with TRBJ1-1; TRBD1 matches at 7 bases. This CDR3 region has 16 residues. Germline loops: CDR1 SGHNT, CDR2 YYREEE (reference sequence). With V trimmed by 5 bases and J by 4 bases, 14 bases remained unmatched. CDR3: CASRPGTAPRGTEAFF. DNA of the CDR3: TGTGCCAGCAGGCCCGGGACAGCCCCGAGGGGCACTGAAGCTTTCTTT.

The CDR3: CASSLRLAGAMYTQYF. The CDR3 coding sequence is TGTGCCAGCAGCTTAAGGCTAGCGGGAGCGATGTATACGCAGTATTTT. The J gene is TRBJ2-3, the V gene TRBV7-2, with 10 bases fitting TRBD2. The CDR3 extends over 16 amino acids. V lost 2 bases and J lost 7; bases outside the gene matches: 9. The germline V gene encodes CDR1 SGHTA and CDR2 FQGNSA. Using reference TRBV7-2 and TRBJ2-3 for the parts outside the CDR3, the full variable domain is GAGVSQSPSNKVTEKGKDVELRCDPISGHTALYWYRQSLGQGLEFLIYFQGNSAPDKSGLPSDRFSAERTGGSVSTLTIQRTQQEDSAVYLCASSLRLAGAMYTQYFGPGTRLTVL.

V usage is TRBV5-1 and J usage is TRBJ1-1, with D possibly matching TRBD1 (5 bases). From germline, CDR1 is SGHRS and CDR2 YFSETQ. The CDR3 has 14 amino acids. The V end lost 0 bases, the J end lost 1 base, and 7 bases lay between the germline ends. CDR3 amino acids: CASSLEGENTEAFF. DNA for the CDR3: TGCGCCAGCAGCTTGGAAGGGGAGAACACTGAAGCTTTCTTT.

The CDR3 region has the DNA TGCGCCAGCAGCTGGAGGACTAGCGGAGATACGCAGTATTTT. Its translation: CASSWRTSGDTQYF. This chain uses TRBV5-1 with TRBJ2-3; 10 bases fit TRBD2. CDR3 size: 14 residues. Germline-derived CDR1 and CDR2 are SGHRS and YFSETQ. The V and J ends lost 3 bases and 5 bases, in that order; junction bases with no gene match: 3.

V and J are TRBV5-1 and TRBJ2-1, with D possibly TRBD1 on 5 matching bases. Deletions cut 0 bases from V and 3 bases from J, with 7 bases between. This CDR3 spans 14 amino acids. CDR1 and CDR2 (germline): SGHRS, YFSETQ. CDR3 in amino acids: CASSLGQIYNEQFF. The CDR3 nucleotides are TGCGCCAGCAGCTTGGGACAGATCTACAATGAGCAGTTCTTC.

CDR3 protein: CASSVGATVTGELFF. The CDR3 coding sequence is TGTGCCAGCAGCGTAGGGGCTACAGTCACCGGGGAGCTGTTTTTT. The gene calls are TRBV9 and TRBJ2-2; D remains ambiguous. The germline CDR1 and CDR2 sequences are SGDLS and YYNGEE. The V and J ends lost 0 bases and 4 bases respectively, with 10 bases between them. The CDR3 runs to 15 residues.